These 9 T cell receptor beta chains were all obtained from the same sample, sequenced in a study of T cell clonality in common variable immunodeficiency. Assay used: immunoSEQ multiplex PCR; TCRdb lists only in-frame clones, some missing. The sample is made up of about 23,000 clones, none counted only once. Whole-study results and caveats: Fewer deletions and N-nucleotide insertions were reportedly seen in common variable immunodeficiency TCR beta sequences.

The antigens these receptors bind are not known. The sequenced sample was peripheral blood mononuclear cells. The receptors here all came from a human donor with common variable immunodeficiency.

This clone showed up just a few times. Read sequence stops 3 residues before the CDR3 end, and the germline J gene provides the missing end. This chain connects TRBV19 to TRBJ1-1, with D tentatively TRBD1 (5 bases). Looked up from germline, CDR1 is LNHDA and CDR2 is SQIVND (reference sequence). This CDR3 region has 13 residues. The sequenced part of the CDR3 DNA is TGTGCCAGTAGTATAGATCAGTCAGGGCGA. Amino acids: CASSIDQSGR. In full, the CDR3 reads CASSIDQSGRAFF.

This clone was observed at least ten times. The read terminates 3 residues ahead of where the CDR3 ends, so the germline J gene completes it. The sample holds other DNA sequences that translate to the same CDR3. The V call is TRBV20-1, the J call TRBJ2-5; 13 bases fit TRBD2. Trimming removed 5 bases from V and 4 bases from J; junction bases left unmatched: 7. CDR3 size: 15 residues. Germline V gene lookup returns CDR1 DFQATT and CDR2 SNEGSKA (reference sequence). The CDR3 DNA, read in part, is TGCAGTGCTGGTTTAGGGACTAGCGGGGCAGAGACC. It encodes CSAGLGTSGAET. The entire CDR3 is CSAGLGTSGAETQYF.

This clone was seen a handful of times. With the read ending 3 residues before the CDR3 end, the germline J gene is used to fill in that end. The rearrangement joins TRBV19 to TRBJ2-5; TRBD1 is a possible D gene (5 bases). This CDR3 spans 15 amino acids. Trimming removed 5 bases from V and 7 bases from J, with 20 bases in between. CDR1 and CDR2 (germline): LNHDA, SQIVND (reference sequence). The sequenced CDR3 bases are TGTGCCAGTAGTGCTTTGGCCGGATCTCAGGGGACC. Encoded protein: CASSALAGSQGT. Given in full, the CDR3 is CASSALAGSQGTQYF.

About this clone: The read gets to within 3 residues of the CDR3 end, and the germline J gene fills in the rest. The V gene is TRBV5-5, the J gene TRBJ2-5; D unclear. Germline V lookup: CDR1 SGHKS, CDR2 YYEKEE (reference sequence). Trimming removed 0 bases from V and 5 bases from J, with 5 bases in between. The CDR3 totals 12 residues. Partial CDR3 DNA: TGTGCCAGCAGCTTGGTAGGGGAGACC. Translated, it gives CASSLVGET. The entire CDR3 protein is CASSLVGETQYF.

This clone was recorded at least ten times. Read sequence stops 3 residues before the CDR3 end, and the germline J gene provides the missing end. J is TRBJ2-1 and V is TRBV10-3; D remains unclear. Trimming cost V 7 bases and J 8 bases, with 9 bases left between them. Germline values: CDR1 ENHRY, CDR2 SYGVKD. The CDR3 is made up of 11 amino acids. The CDR3 reads CAIKQTHEQFF. Incomplete CDR3 DNA: TGTGCCATCAAACAGACCCATGAG.

This clone was detected a few times. The CDR3 goes on 3 residues after the read ends, and that part is filled in from the germline J gene. The V and J genes are TRBV7-9 and TRBJ2-4; maybe TRBD1 (5 bases). Germline loops: CDR1 SEHNR, CDR2 FQNEAQ (reference sequence). V was shortened by 5 bases and J by 5 bases, with 7 bases between the two germline ends. CDR3 length: 12 residues. CDR3 DNA (partial): TGTGCCAGCAGCCTGACAGAAAACATT. Its translation is CASSLTENI. The CDR3, in full, reads CASSLTENIQYF.

This clone has just a few counts. The CDR3 end lies 3 residues beyond the end of the read and is filled in from the germline J gene. This chain links TRBV2 with TRBJ1-2; D ambiguous. The V and J ends lost 0 bases and 5 bases respectively, with 13 bases between them. Germline assignment: CDR1 SNHLY and CDR2 FYNNEI. This CDR3 has 15 amino acids. The DNA read from the CDR3 is TGTGCCAGCAGTGAAGCCCCTGGGCAGAGGTATGGC. Amino acids: CASSEAPGQRYG. The full CDR3 protein reads CASSEAPGQRYGYTF.

This clone appeared many times. An end of the junction does not agree with germline; a read error may underlie this. The sequence runs out 3 residues before the end of the CDR3; the remainder is reconstructed from the germline J gene. The chain is built from TRBV7-7 and TRBJ2-2, with D perhaps matching TRBD2 (6 bases). The CDR3 loop spans 14 amino acids. Germline CDR1 and CDR2: SSHAT and FNYEAQ (reference sequence). The CDR3: CASRRTMNTGELFF. The CDR3 DNA, read in part, is TGTGCTAGCAGAAGGACTATGAACACCGGGGAG.

This clone was detected a few times. The CDR3 end falls 3 residues outside the read, so it is completed with the germline J gene. V gene TRBV2 combines with J gene TRBJ1-1; 11 bases match TRBD1. CDR3 length: 16 amino acids. V lost 7 bases and J lost 0; bases outside the gene matches: 7. Germline loops: CDR1 SNHLY, CDR2 FYNNEI. The CDR3 sequence: CASTGTGGAMNTEAFF. The sequenced part of the CDR3 DNA is TGTGCCAGCACGGGGACAGGGGGTGCCATGAACACTGAA.